Each of the 2 T cell receptor beta chains below was sequenced from the same sample in a study of blood T cell repertoires in COVID-19. This table comes from immunoSEQ multiplex PCR, and its TCRdb copy is limited to in-frame clones, with some not included. The sample consists of around 300,000 clones, 89% of them appearing once. The sequenced sample consisted of PBMCs or T cells enriched from blood (not recorded which). Receptors were obtained from a woman aged 40-49 years who had recovered from COVID-19.

The V gene is TRBV27, the J gene TRBJ1-5; 10 bases map to TRBD1. This CDR3 contains 15 residues. V trimming: 5 bases; J trimming: 4 bases; junction bases outside the gene matches: 5. The germline V gene encodes CDR1 MNHEY and CDR2 SMNVEV (reference sequence). The CDR3 is CASSALGQGNQPQHF. The DNA for the CDR3 is TGTGCCAGCAGTGCGTTGGGACAGGGGAATCAGCCCCAGCATTTT.

The chain uses TRBV7-2 and TRBJ2-7; TRBD2 matches at 8 bases. Germline loops: CDR1 SGHTA, CDR2 FQGNSA. CDR3 length: 13 amino acids. The V gene end was trimmed by 3 bases and the J gene end by 4 bases; junction bases not matched to a gene: 2. CDR3 loop: CASSLGTRYEQYF. In nucleotides, the CDR3 is TGTGCCAGCAGCTTGGGGACTAGATACGAGCAGTACTTC.